The sequence of this T cell receptor beta chain was determined in a study of blood T cell repertoires in COVID-19 (dated by TCRdb to between 2020 and 2021). Regarding the research as a whole: Collaborator samples came from the United States, Italy and Spain and covered acute and convalescent phases of COVID-19. The samples were drawn from two sources: the first 160 participants of the ongoing ImmuneRACE study, and 950 to 1,500 subjects contributed by 6 global collaborators. Nearly every sample came with metadata listing a de-identified subject ID, COVID-19 status, age in years and sex. The repertoires were released in a freely available public database meant as a resource for research on the immune response to SARS-CoV-2. The prospective study material was composed of cDNA or gDNA derived from T cells, B-cell-depleted T cells, or PBMCs. Where HLA class I and class II types were available, the types were taken from metadata supplied by the sample provider, not from assay-based typing. Subjects who had been exposed to COVID-19, were actively infected with it, or had recovered from it provided the deeply sampled blood TCRbeta repertoires that made up the dataset. The research as a whole found: How much clinical and demographic metadata was included differed by source and by participant, and the metadata was provided uncurated.

The immunoSEQ Assay, a bias-controlled multiplex PCR, was used to amplify TCRbeta CDR3 regions from genomic DNA. Turning to the authors' computational methods: The number of nucleated cells in each sample was estimated by amplification of reference gene primers within the assay. Sequence reads were collapsed and filtered to measure the absolute abundance of every unique TCRbeta CDR3 rearrangement. For each sample, productive Simpson clonality was calculated as the square root of Simpson's diversity index across productive rearrangements. TCRdb carries this immuneACCESS record with in-frame sequences only. Its versions omit some clonotypes, under half of them owing to an unresolved V gene in the studies checked, with the rest unexplained. That table is the source of V, J and clone size, and D and trimming were worked out from the DNA. For this sample there are about 180,000 clones; roughly 90% appear just once. The ten largest account for roughly 1.2% of the sample.

Enrolling through a virtual design, the prospective study's participants ranged in age from about 18 to 100 years and lived across more than 20 United States geographic areas. In the prospective study, participants were assigned to cohorts based on the clinical history participants reported in a screening survey and a study questionnaire. In the prospective study, whole blood, serum and a nasopharyngeal or oropharyngeal swab were collected from each participant by mobile phlebotomists. Over a roughly 2-month period, participants in the prospective study had the option of providing additional blood draws and questionnaires. Before DNA extraction, blood samples from the prospective study were shipped at room temperature or frozen. Deletion took 2 bases off V and 1 base off J, with a span of 9 bases between the germline ends. Via the germline V gene, CDR1 is KGHSH and CDR2 LQKENI. There are 14 amino acids in the CDR3, from cysteine to phenylalanine inclusive. Only the CDR3 DNA is retained, 42 bases long and in frame from the first base.

Regarding this clone: It lacks a known antigen. The sample holds no much larger clone one base away, and base qualities are not on file.

Sequencing was done on a sample of PBMCs or T cells enriched from blood (not recorded which). The clonotype was recovered from a human donor with acute COVID-19. The donor label of this sample is uncertain. The chain couples TRBV18 to TRBJ2-7, with TRBD1 perhaps the D gene, on 6 matching bases. The CDR3: CASSPSGQSYEQYF. The DNA is as follows: TGTGCCAGCTCACCATCCGGACAGTCCTACGAGCAGTACTTC.